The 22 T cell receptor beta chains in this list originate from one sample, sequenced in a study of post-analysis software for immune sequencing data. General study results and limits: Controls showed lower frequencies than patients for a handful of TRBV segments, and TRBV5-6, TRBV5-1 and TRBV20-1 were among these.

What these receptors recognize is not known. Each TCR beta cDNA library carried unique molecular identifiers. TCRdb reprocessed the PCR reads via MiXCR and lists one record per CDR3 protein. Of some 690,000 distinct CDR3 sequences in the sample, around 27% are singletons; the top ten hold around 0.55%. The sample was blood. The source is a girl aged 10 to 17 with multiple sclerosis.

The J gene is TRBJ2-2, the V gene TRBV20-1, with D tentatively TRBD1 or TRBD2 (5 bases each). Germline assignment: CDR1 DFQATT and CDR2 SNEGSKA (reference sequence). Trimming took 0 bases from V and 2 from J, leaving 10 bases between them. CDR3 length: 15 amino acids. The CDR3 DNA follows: TGCAGTGCTAGAGATACGAGGGGAAACACCGGGGAGCTGTTTTTT. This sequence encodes CSARDTRGNTGELFF.

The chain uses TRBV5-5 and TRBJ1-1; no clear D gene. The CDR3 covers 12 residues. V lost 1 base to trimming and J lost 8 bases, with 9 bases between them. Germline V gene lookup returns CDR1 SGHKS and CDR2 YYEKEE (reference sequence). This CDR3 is CASSLLSEEAFF. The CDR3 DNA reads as TGTGCCAGCAGCTTGTTGTCGGAGGAAGCTTTCTTT.

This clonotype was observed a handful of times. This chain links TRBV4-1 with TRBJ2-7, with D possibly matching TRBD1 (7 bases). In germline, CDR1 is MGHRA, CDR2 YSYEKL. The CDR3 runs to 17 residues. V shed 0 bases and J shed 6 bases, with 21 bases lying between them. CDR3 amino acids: CASSQDPQAGQLFEQYF. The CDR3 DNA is TGCGCCAGCAGCCAAGATCCTCAGGCGGGACAGTTGTTCGAGCAGTACTTC.

The CDR3 is CASSLHRITVQETQYF. Written as DNA, the CDR3 is TGTGCCAGCAGCCTACACAGAATAACGGTCCAAGAGACCCAGTACTTC. J is TRBJ2-5 and V is TRBV12-3 or TRBV12-4; D remains ambiguous. V gave up 6 bases and J gave up 1 base, with 18 bases separating them. This CDR3 is 16 amino acids long.

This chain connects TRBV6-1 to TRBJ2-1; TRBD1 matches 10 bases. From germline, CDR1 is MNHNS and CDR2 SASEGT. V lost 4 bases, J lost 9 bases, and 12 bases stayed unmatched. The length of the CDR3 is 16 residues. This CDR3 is CASSVRRQGAGGEQFF. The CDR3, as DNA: TGTGCCAGCAGTGTGAGGAGACAGGGGGCAGGGGGTGAGCAGTTCTTC.

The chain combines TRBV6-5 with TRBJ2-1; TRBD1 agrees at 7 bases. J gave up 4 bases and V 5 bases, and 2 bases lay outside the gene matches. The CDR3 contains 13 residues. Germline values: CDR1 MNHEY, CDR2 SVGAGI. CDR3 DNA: TGTGCCAGCAGTGTGACAGGGTACAATGAGCAGTTCTTC. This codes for CASSVTGYNEQFF.

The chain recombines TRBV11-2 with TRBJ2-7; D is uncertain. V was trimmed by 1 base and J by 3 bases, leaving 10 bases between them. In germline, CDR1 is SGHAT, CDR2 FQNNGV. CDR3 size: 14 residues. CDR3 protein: CASSLVSGGYEQYF. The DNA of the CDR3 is TGTGCCAGCAGCTTAGTGTCTGGCGGCTACGAGCAGTACTTC.

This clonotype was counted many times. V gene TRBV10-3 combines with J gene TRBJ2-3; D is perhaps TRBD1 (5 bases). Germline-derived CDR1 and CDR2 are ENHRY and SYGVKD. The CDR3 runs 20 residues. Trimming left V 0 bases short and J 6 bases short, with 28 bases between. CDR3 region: CAISESRQSNDGYSGDTQYF. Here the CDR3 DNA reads TGTGCCATCAGTGAGTCCCGACAGTCCAACGACGGCTACTCCGGGGATACGCAGTATTTT.

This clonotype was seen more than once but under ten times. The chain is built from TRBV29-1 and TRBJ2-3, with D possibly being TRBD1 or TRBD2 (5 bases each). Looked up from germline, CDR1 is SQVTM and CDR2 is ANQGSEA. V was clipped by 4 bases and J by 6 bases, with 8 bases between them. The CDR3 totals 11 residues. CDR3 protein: CSVGGDDTQYF. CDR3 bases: TGCAGCGTTGGAGGGGACGATACGCAGTATTTT.

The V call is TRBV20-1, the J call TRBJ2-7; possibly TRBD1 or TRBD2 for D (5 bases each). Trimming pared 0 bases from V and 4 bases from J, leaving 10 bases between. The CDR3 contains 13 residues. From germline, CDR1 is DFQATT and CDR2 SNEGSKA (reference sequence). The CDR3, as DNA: TGCAGTGCTAGAGAGGGACGGTCGTACGAGCAGTACTTC. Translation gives CSAREGRSYEQYF.

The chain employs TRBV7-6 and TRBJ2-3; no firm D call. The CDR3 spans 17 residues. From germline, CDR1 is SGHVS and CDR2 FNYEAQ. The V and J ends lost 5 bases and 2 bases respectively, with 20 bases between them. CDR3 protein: CASSPDGALASTDTQYF. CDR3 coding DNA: TGTGCCAGCAGCCCCGATGGCGCCCTGGCCTCCACAGATACGCAGTATTTT.

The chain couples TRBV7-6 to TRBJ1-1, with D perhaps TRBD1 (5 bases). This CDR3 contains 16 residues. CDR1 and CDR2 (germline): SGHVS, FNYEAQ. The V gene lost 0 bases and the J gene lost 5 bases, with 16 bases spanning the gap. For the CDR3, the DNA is TGTGCCAGCAGCTTAGCTTCAAGGCCAGGGAGGACTGAAGCTTTCTTT. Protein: CASSLASRPGRTEAFF.

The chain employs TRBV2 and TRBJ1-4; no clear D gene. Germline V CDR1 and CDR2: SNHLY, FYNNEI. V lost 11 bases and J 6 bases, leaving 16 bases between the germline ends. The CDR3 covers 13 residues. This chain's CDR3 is CACRTLPDEKLFF. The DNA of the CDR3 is TGTGCCTGCCGGACCCTTCCCGATGAAAAACTGTTTTTT.

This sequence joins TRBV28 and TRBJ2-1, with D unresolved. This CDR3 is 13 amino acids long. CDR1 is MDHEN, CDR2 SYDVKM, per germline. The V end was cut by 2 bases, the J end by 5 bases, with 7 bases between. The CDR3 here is CASSLPRNNEQFF. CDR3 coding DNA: TGTGCCAGCAGTTTACCCAGGAACAATGAGCAGTTCTTC. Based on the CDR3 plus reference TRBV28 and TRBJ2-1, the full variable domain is DVKVTQSSRYLVKRTGEKVFLECVQDMDHENMFWYRQDPGLGLRLIYFSYDVKMKEKGDIPEGYSVSREKKERFSLILESASTNQTSMYLCASSLPRNNEQFFGPGTRLTVL.

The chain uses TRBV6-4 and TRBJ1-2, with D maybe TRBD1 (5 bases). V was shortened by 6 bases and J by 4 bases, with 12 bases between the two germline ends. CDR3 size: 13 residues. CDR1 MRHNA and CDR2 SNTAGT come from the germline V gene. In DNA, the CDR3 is TGTGCCAGCAGCCCCAGGGTTGGCTATGGCTACACCTTC. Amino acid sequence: CASSPRVGYGYTF.

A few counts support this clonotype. CDR3 coding DNA: TGCGCCAGCAGCCAAGGGGCGGGAGGCCTCTACAATGAGCAGTTCTTC. Translating it yields CASSQGAGGLYNEQFF. The chain carries TRBV4-3 and TRBJ2-1; 8 positions agree with TRBD2. This CDR3 comprises 16 residues. CDR1 LGHNA and CDR2 YSLEER come from the germline V gene. V was pared by 1 base and J by 3 bases, with 5 bases of the junction left unmatched.

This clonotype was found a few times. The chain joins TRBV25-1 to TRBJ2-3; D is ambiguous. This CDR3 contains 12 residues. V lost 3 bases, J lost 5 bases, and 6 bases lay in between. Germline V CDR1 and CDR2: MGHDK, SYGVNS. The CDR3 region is CASSDLRDTQYF. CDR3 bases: TGTGCCAGCAGTGATCTTAGAGATACGCAGTATTTT.

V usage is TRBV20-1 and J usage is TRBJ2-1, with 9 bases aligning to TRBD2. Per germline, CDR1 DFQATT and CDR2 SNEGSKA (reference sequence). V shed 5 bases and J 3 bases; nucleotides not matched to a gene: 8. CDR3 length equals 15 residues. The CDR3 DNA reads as TGCAGTGCTCCCCAGACTAGCGGAATCTACAATGAGCAGTTCTTC. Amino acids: CSAPQTSGIYNEQFF.

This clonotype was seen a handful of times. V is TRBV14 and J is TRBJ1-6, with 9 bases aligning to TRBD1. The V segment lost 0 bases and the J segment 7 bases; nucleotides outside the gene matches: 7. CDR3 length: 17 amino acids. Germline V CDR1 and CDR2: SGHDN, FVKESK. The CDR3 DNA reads TGTGCCAGCAGCCAAGAGGGACAGGGTAGGCGGAATTCACCCCTCCACTTT. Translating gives CASSQEGQGRRNSPLHF.

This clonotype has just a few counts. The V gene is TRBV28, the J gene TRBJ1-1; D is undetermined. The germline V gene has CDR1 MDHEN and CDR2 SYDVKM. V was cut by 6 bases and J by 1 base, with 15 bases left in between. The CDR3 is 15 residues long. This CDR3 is CASSMTRTGNTEAFF. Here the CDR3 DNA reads TGTGCCAGCAGCATGACGAGGACGGGGAACACTGAAGCTTTCTTT.

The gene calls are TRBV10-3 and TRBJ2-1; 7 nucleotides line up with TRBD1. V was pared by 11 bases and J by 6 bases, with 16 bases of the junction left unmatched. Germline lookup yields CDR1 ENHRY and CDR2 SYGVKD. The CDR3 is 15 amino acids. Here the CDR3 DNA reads TGTGCCGTAAGGGGGCGGGCGAACCCCCCCAATGAGCAGTTCTTC. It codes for CAVRGRANPPNEQFF.

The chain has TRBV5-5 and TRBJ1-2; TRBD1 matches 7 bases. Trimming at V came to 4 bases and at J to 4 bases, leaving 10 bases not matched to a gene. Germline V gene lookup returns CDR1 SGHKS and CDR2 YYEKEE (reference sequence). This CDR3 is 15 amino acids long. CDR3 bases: TGTGCCAGCAGCGAACTTACAGGGGCCCCCTATGGCTACACCTTC. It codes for CASSELTGAPYGYTF.